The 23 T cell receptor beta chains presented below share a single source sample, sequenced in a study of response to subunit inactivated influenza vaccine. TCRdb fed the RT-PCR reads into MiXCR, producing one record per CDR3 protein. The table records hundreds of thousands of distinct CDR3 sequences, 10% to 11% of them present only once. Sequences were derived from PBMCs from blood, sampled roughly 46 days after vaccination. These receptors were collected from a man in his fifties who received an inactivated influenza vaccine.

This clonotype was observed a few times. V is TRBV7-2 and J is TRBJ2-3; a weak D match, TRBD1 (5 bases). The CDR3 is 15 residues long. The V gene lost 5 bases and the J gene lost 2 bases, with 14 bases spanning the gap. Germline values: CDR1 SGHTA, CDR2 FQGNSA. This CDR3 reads CASSPGADNTDTQYF. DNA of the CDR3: TGTGCCAGCAGCCCTGGGGCAGACAACACAGATACGCAGTATTTT.

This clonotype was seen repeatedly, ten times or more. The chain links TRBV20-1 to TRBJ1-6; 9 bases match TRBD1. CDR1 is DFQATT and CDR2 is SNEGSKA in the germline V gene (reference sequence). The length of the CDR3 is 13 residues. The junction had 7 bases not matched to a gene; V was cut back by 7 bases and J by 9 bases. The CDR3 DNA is TGCAGTGGTCGGGACAGGGAGTCTTCACCCCTCCACTTT. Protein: CSGRDRESSPLHF.

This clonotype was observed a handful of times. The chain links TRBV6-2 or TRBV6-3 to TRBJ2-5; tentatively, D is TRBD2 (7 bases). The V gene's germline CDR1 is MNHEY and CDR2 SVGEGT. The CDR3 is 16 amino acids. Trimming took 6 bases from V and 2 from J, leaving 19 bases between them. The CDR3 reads CASRSSGAGAQETQYF. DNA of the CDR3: TGTGCCAGCAGATCCTCTGGGGCGGGGGCTCAAGAGACCCAGTACTTC.

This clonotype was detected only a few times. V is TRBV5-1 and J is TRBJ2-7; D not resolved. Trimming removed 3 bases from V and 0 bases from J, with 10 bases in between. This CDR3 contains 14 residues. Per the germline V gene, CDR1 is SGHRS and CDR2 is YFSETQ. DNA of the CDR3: TGCGCCAGCAGCTGGGCCGCAAGCTCCTACGAGCAGTACTTC. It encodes CASSWAASSYEQYF.

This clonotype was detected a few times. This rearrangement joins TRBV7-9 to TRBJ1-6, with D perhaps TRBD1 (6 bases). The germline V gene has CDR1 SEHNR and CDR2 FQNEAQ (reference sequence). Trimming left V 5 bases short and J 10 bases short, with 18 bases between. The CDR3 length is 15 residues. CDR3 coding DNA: TGTGCCAGCAGCATACCTACAGGGTTAGAATCACCCCTCCACTTT. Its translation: CASSIPTGLESPLHF.

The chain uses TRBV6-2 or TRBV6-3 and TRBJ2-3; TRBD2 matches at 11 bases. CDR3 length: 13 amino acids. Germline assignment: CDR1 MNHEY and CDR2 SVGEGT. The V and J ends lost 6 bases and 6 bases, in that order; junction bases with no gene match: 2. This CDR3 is CASRRTSGDTQYF. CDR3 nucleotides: TGTGCCAGCAGAAGGACTAGCGGGGATACGCAGTATTTT.

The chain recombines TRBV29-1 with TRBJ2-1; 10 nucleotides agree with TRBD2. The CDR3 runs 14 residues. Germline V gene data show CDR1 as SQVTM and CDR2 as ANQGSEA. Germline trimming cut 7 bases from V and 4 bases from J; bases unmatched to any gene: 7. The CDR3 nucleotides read TGCAGCGCCGCCGGACTAGCGGTTTACAATGAGCAGTTCTTC. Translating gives CSAAGLAVYNEQFF.

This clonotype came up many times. Written as DNA, the CDR3 is TGTGCCAGCAGCGCACAGGGGATGGGCACAGATACGCAGTATTTT. It codes for CASSAQGMGTDTQYF. The J gene is TRBJ2-3, the V gene TRBV7-9; 7 bases are a match to TRBD1. With 5 bases clipped from V and 1 base from J, the junction kept 6 bases outside the gene matches. The CDR3 is made up of 15 amino acids. CDR1 SEHNR and CDR2 FQNEAQ come from the germline V gene (reference sequence).

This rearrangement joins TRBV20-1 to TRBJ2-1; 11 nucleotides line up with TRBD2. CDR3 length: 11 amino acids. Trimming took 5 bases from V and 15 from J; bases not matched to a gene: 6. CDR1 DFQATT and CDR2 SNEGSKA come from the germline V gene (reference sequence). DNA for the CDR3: TGCAGTGCTGTAGCGGGGGGGCTTCGGTTCTTC. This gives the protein CSAVAGGLRFF.

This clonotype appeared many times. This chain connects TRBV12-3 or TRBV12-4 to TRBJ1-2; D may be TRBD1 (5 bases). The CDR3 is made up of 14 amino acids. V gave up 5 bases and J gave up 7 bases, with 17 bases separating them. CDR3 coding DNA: TGTGCCAGCAGTCGGGGGGAGGGTGTGGGTGGCTACACCTTC. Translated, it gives CASSRGEGVGGYTF.

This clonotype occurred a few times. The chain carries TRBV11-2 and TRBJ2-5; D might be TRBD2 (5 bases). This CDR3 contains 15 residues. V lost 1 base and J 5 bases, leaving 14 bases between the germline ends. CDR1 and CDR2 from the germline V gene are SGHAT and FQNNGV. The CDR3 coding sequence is TGTGCCAGCAGCTTAGGTTTTGGCGGGTCGGAGACCCAGTACTTC. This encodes CASSLGFGGSETQYF.

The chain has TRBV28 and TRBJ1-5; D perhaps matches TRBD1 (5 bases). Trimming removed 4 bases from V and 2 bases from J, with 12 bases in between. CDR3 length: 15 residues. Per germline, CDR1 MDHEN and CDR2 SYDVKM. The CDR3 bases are TGTGCCAGCAGTTCCCCCCAGGGCGGCAATCAGCCCCAGCATTTT. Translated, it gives CASSSPQGGNQPQHF.

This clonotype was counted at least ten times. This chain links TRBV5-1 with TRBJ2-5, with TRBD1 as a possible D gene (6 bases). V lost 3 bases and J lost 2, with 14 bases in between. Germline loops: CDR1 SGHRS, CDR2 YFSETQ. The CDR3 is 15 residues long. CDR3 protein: CASSSTSGVQETQYF. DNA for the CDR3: TGCGCCAGCAGCTCGACCTCAGGGGTTCAAGAGACCCAGTACTTC. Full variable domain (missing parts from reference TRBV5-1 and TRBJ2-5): KAGVTQTPRYLIKTRGQQVTLSCSPISGHRSVSWYQQTPGQGLQFLFEYFSETQRNKGNFPGRFSGRQFSNSRSEMNVSTLELGDSALYLCASSSTSGVQETQYFGPGTRLLVL.

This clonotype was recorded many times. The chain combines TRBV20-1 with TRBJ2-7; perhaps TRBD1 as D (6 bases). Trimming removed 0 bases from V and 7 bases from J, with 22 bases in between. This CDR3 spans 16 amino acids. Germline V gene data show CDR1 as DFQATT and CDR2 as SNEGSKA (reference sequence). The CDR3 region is CSARDQRTAFLREQYF. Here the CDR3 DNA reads TGCAGTGCTAGAGATCAGAGGACAGCCTTTTTGAGGGAGCAGTACTTC.

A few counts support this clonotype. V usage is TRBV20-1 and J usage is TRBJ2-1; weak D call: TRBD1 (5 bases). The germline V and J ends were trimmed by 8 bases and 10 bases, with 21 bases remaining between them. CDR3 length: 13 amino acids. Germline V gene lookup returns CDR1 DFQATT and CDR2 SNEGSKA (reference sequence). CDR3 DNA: TGCAGTCCATCTAGGTTAGGGGTGCCAGAGCAGTTCTTC. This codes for CSPSRLGVPEQFF.

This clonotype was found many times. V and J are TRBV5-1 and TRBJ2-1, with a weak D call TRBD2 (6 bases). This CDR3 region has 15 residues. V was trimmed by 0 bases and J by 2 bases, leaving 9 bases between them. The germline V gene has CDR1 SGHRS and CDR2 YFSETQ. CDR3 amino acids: CASSLGSGAYNEQFF. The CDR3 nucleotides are TGCGCCAGCAGCTTGGGATCGGGGGCCTACAATGAGCAGTTCTTC.

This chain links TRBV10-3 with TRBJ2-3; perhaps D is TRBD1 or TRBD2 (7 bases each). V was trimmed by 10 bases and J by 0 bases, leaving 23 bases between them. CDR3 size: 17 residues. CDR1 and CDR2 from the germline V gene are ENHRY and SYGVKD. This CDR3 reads CATKPGGGGISTDTQYF. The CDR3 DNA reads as TGTGCCACAAAACCTGGGGGAGGGGGCATAAGCACAGATACGCAGTATTTT.

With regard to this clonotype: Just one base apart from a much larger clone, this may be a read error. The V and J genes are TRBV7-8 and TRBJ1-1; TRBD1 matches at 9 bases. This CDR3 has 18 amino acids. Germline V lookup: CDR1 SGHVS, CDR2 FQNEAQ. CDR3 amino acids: CASSSNGQGYFRNTETFF. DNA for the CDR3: TGTGCCAGCAGCTCCAACGGACAGGGGTACTTTAGGAACACTGAAACTTTCTTT.

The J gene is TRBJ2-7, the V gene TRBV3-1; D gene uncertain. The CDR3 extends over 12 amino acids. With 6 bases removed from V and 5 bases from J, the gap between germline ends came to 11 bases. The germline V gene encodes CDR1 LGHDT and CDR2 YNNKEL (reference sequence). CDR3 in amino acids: CASSLNRNEQYF. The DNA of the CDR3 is TGTGCCAGCAGTCTAAATCGGAACGAGCAGTACTTC.

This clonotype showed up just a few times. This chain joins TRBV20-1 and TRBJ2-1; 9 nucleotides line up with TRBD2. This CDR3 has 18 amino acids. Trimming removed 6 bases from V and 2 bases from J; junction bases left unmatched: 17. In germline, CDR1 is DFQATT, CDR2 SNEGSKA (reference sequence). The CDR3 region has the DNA TGCAGTGCGCAGGTGGCGGGGGGGCCCACATTAACCTACAATGAGCAGTTCTTC. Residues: CSAQVAGGPTLTYNEQFF.

The CDR3 coding sequence is TGTGCCAGCAGTCCATTAGCGGGCGGGGAGCTGTTTTTT. It is translated as CASSPLAGGELFF. The chain joins TRBV7-2 to TRBJ2-2; 7 bases agree with TRBD2. The CDR3 loop spans 13 amino acids. V lost 6 bases and J lost 7; bases outside the gene matches: 5. Per germline, CDR1 SGHTA and CDR2 FQGNSA.

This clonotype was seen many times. The CDR3 is CSARDDRGNQPQHF. The CDR3 DNA sequence: TGCAGTGCTAGAGATGACAGGGGGAATCAGCCCCAGCATTTT. The genes are TRBV20-1 and TRBJ1-5; 9 bases map to TRBD1. The CDR3 has 14 residues. With 0 bases clipped from V and 4 bases from J, the junction kept 1 base outside the gene matches. The germline V gene has CDR1 DFQATT and CDR2 SNEGSKA (reference sequence).

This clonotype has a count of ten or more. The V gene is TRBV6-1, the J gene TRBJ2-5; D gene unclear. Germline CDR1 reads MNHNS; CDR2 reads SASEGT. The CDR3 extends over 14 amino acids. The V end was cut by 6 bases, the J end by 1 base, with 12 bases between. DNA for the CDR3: TGTGCCAGCAGCCCTAGAAGGGTCCAAGAGACCCAGTACTTC. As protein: CASSPRRVQETQYF.